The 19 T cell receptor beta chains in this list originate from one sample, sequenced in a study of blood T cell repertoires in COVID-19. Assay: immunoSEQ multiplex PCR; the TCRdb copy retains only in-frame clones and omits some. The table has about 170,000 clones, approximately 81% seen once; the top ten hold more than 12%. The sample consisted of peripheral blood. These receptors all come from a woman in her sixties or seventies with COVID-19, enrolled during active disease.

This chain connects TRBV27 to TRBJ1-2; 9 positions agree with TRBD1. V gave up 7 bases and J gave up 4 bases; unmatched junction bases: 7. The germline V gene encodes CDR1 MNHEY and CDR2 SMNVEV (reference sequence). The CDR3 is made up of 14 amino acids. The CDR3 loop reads CASKADRGSYGYTF. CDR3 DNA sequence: TGTGCCAGCAAAGCGGACAGGGGAAGCTATGGCTACACCTTC.

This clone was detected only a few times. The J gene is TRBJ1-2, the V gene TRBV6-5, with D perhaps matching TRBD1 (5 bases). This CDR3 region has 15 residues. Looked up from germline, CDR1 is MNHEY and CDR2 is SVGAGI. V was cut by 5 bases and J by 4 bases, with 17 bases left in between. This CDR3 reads CASSPSGAALYGYTF. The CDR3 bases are TGTGCCAGCAGTCCAAGCGGGGCAGCCCTCTATGGCTACACCTTC.

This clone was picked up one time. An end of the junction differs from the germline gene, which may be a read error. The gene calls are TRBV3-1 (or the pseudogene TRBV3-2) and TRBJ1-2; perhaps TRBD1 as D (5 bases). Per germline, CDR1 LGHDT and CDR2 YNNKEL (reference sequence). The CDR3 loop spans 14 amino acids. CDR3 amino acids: CASSQRGSIYGHTF. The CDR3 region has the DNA TGTGCCAGCAGCCAACGGGGGTCTATCTATGGCCACACCTTC.

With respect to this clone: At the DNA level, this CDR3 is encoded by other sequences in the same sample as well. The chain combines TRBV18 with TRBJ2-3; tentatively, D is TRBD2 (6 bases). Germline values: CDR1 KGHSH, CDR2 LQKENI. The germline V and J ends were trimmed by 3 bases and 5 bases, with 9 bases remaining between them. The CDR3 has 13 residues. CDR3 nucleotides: TGTGCCAGCTCACCGCTGGGGGGAGATACGCAGTATTTT. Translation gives CASSPLGGDTQYF.

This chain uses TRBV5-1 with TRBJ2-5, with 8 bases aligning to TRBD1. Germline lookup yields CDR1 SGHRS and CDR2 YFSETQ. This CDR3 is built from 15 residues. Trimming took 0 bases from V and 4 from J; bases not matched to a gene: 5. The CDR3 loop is CASSLARGLGETQYF. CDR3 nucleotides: TGCGCCAGCAGCTTGGCCAGGGGGCTTGGAGAGACCCAGTACTTC.

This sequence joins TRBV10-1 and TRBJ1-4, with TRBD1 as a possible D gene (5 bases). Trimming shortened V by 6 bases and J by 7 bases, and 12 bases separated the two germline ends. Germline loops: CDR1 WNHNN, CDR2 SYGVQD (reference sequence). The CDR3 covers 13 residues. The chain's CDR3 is CASSLDTAEKLFF. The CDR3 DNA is TGCGCCAGCAGCCTGGACACCGCTGAAAAACTGTTTTTT.

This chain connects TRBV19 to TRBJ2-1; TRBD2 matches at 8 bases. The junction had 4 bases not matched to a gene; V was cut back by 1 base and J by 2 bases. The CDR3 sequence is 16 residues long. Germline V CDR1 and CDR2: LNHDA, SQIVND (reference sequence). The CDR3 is CASSIAGLAPYNEQFF. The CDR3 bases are TGTGCCAGTAGTATAGCCGGACTAGCACCCTACAATGAGCAGTTCTTC.

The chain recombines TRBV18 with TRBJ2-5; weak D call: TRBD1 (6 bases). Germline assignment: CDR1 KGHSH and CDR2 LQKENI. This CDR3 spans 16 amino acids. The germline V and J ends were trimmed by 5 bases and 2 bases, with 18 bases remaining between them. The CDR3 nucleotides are TGTGCCAGCTCAGCCACCGGGACACCGTATCAAGAGACCCAGTACTTC. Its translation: CASSATGTPYQETQYF.

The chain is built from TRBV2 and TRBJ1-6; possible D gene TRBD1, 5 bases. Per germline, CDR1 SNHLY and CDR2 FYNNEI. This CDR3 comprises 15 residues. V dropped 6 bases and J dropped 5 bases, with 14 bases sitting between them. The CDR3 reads CASSARVADNSPLHF. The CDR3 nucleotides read TGTGCCAGCAGCGCCAGGGTGGCGGATAATTCACCCCTCCACTTT.

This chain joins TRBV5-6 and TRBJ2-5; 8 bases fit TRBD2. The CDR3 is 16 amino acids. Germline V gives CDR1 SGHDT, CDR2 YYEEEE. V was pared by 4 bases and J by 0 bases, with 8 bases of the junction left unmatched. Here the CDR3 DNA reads TGTGCCAGCAGCCCACGAATAGCGGGGTACCAAGAGACCCAGTACTTC. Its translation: CASSPRIAGYQETQYF.

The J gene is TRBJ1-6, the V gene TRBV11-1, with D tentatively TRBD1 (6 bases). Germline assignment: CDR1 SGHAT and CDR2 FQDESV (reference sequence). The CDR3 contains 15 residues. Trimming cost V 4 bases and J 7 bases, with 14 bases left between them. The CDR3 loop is CASSSSQGVNSPLHF. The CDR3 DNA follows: TGTGCCAGCAGCTCATCACAGGGAGTAAATTCACCCCTCCACTTT.

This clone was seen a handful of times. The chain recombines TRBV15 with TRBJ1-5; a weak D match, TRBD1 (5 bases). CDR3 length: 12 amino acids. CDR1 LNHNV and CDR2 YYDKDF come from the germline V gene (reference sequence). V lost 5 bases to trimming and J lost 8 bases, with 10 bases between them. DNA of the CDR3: TGTGCCACCAGCGAACAAGGGGAGCCCCAGCATTTT. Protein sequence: CATSEQGEPQHF.

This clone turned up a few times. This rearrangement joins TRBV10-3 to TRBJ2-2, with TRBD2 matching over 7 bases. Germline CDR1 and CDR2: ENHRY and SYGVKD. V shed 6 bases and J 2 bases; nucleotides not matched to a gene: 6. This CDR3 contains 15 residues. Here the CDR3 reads CAIRGGTINTGELFF. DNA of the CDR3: TGTGCCATCAGGGGAGGGACTATTAACACCGGGGAGCTGTTTTTT.

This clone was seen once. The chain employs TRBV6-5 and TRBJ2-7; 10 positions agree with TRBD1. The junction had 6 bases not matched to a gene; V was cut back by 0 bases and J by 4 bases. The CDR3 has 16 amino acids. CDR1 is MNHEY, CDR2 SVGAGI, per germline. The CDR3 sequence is CASSYSAGQGLYEQYF. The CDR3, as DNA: TGTGCCAGCAGTTACTCGGCGGGACAGGGGTTGTACGAGCAGTACTTC.

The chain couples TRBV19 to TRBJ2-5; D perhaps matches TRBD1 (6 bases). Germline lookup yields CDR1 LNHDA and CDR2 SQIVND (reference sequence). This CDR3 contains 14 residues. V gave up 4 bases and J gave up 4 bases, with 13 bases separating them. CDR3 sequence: CASSTTTRGETQYF. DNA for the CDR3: TGTGCCAGTAGTACGACAACCAGGGGAGAGACCCAGTACTTC.

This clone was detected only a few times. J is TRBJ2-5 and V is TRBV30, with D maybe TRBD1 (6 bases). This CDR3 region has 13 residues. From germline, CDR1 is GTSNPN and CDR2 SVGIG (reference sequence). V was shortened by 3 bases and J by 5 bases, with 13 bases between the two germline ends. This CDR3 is CAWRRQDGETQYF. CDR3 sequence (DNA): TGTGCCTGGAGGCGACAGGACGGGGAGACCCAGTACTTC.

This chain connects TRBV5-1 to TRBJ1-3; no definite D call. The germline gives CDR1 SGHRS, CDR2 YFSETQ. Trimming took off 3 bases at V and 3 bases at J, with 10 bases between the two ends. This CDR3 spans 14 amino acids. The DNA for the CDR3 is TGCGCCAGCAGCTCGTCGACGGGTGGAAACACCATATATTTT. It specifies CASSSSTGGNTIYF.

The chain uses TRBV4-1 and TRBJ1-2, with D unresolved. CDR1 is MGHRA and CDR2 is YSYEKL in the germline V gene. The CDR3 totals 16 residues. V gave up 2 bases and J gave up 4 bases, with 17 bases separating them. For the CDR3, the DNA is TGCGCCAGCAGCCAAACATCCCGGGAGTCGAGCTATGGCTACACCTTC. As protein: CASSQTSRESSYGYTF.

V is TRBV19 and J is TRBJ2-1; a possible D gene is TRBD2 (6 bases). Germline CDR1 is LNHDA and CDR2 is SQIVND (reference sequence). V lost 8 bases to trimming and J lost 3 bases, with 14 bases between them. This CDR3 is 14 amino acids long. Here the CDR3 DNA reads TGTGCCAGTTCGAGGAGGGCGGACTACAATGAGCAGTTCTTC. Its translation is CASSRRADYNEQFF.